Presented here are 12 T cell receptor beta chains from one specimen sequenced in a study of long-term antiretroviral therapy in people with HIV. At survey level, the immunoSEQ assay was run in its v3.0 version. The protocol was immunoSEQ multiplex PCR, while the TCRdb copy is restricted to in-frame clones and leaves out a portion. The sample contains tens of thousands of clones, around 87% of which appear only once. The sample here was unsorted PBMCs, taken roughly 2.6 years after starting antiretroviral therapy. These receptors came from a man in his forties with HIV.

This clone turned up a few times. The V call is TRBV7-8, the J call TRBJ1-6; tentatively, D is TRBD1 (5 bases). This CDR3 contains 13 residues. Germline assignment: CDR1 SGHVS and CDR2 FQNEAQ. V was pared by 3 bases and J by 8 bases, with 8 bases between. In DNA form, the CDR3 reads TGTGCCAGCAGCTTCGCCAGGGATTCACCCCTCCACTTT. Protein sequence: CASSFARDSPLHF. The full variable domain, its missing parts supplied by reference TRBV7-8 and TRBJ1-6, is GAGVSQSPRYKVAKRGQDVALRCDPISGHVSLFWYQQALGQGPEFLTYFQNEAQLDKSGLPSDRFFAERPEGSVSTLKIQRTQQEDSAVYLCASSFARDSPLHFGNGTRLTVT.

The chain has TRBV30 and TRBJ1-5; D remains unclear. Germline V gene sequence: CDR1 GTSNPN, CDR2 SVGIG (reference sequence). The V end was cut by 3 bases, the J end by 4 bases, with 7 bases between. The CDR3 extends over 12 amino acids. The CDR3 DNA reads as TGTGCCTGGAGCCCGGGGAATCAGCCCCAGCATTTT. Residues: CAWSPGNQPQHF.

The J gene is TRBJ2-7, the V gene TRBV7-2; 10 nucleotides agree with TRBD2. J gave up 4 bases and V 2 bases, and 8 bases lay outside the gene matches. The CDR3 has 16 residues. Germline CDR1 and CDR2: SGHTA and FQGNSA. CDR3 region: CASSLRAGGPGYEQYF. The CDR3 nucleotides are TGTGCCAGCAGCTTAAGAGCGGGAGGGCCGGGGTACGAGCAGTACTTC.

This chain connects TRBV11-2 to TRBJ2-2; no clear D. The CDR3 loop spans 13 amino acids. In germline, CDR1 is SGHAT, CDR2 FQNNGV. Trimming stripped 0 bases from V and 6 bases from J, with 5 bases between. The CDR3 DNA reads as TGTGCCAGCAGCTTAGACAGTCCCGGGGAGCTGTTTTTT. Its translation is CASSLDSPGELFF.

The rearrangement links TRBV7-9 to TRBJ2-7; unclear D gene. Germline V gene lookup returns CDR1 SEHNR and CDR2 FQNEAQ (reference sequence). Trimming took 2 bases from V and 3 from J, leaving 14 bases between them. The CDR3 is 15 residues long. This CDR3 is CASSLSPRGSYEQYF. Written as DNA, the CDR3 is TGTGCCAGCAGCTTAAGCCCCCGAGGCAGCTACGAGCAGTACTTC.

The chain links TRBV5-6 to TRBJ2-7, with 7 bases fitting TRBD2. The CDR3 length is 15 residues. Looked up from germline, CDR1 is SGHDT and CDR2 is YYEEEE. J gave up 2 bases and V 2 bases, and 7 bases lay outside the gene matches. CDR3 DNA sequence: TGTGCCAGCAGCTTATCTAGCGGCTCGGCCTACGAGCAGTACTTC. It codes for CASSLSSGSAYEQYF.

V usage is TRBV5-1 and J usage is TRBJ2-3; the match to TRBD2 covers 11 bases. The CDR3 totals 17 residues. Per germline, CDR1 SGHRS and CDR2 YFSETQ. Unmatched junction bases numbered 8, after V lost 2 bases and J lost 3 bases. The CDR3 nucleotides read TGCGCCAGCAGCTTTGATTATAGCGGGGGGGCGACAGATACGCAGTATTTT. This codes for CASSFDYSGGATDTQYF.

This chain connects TRBV6-5 to TRBJ1-2; TRBD1 is a possible D gene (6 bases). The V end lost 4 bases, the J end lost 6 bases, and 12 bases lay between the germline ends. The CDR3 has 13 amino acids. Germline V lookup: CDR1 MNHEY, CDR2 SVGAGI. The CDR3: CASSLGGGDGYTF. CDR3 coding DNA: TGTGCCAGCAGTTTGGGTGGGGGCGATGGCTACACCTTC.

This chain joins TRBV27 and TRBJ1-1; 8 positions match TRBD1. Germline lookup yields CDR1 MNHEY and CDR2 SMNVEV (reference sequence). The CDR3 spans 17 residues. V lost 7 bases, J lost 1 base, and 14 bases stayed unmatched. The CDR3: CASTRTGSALSNTEAFF. The CDR3, as DNA: TGTGCCAGCACAAGGACAGGGTCAGCCTTATCGAACACTGAAGCTTTCTTT.

The V and J genes are TRBV14 and TRBJ2-1; D gene ambiguous. Germline V gene data show CDR1 as SGHDN and CDR2 as FVKESK. This CDR3 has 12 amino acids. V gave up 3 bases and J gave up 9 bases, with 9 bases separating them. CDR3 sequence: CASSQVSLEQFF. The CDR3 DNA sequence: TGTGCCAGCAGCCAGGTGTCACTTGAGCAGTTCTTC.

This clone was seen a few times. The chain uses TRBV5-4 and TRBJ2-4, with 8 positions matching TRBD2. This CDR3 spans 16 amino acids. Germline-derived CDR1 and CDR2 are SGHNT and YYREEE (reference sequence). The V segment lost 2 bases and the J segment 11 bases; nucleotides outside the gene matches: 15. This CDR3 is CASSLGRGDLVRVQYF. CDR3 nucleotide sequence: TGTGCCAGCAGCTTAGGGCGGGGGGACTTAGTGAGGGTTCAGTACTTC.

The rearrangement links TRBV6-6 to TRBJ2-7; 8 bases fit TRBD1. CDR3 length: 15 amino acids. Trimming cost V 5 bases and J 4 bases; bases outside gene matches: 10. CDR1 is MNHNY and CDR2 is SVGAGI in the germline V gene (reference sequence). CDR3 DNA: TGTGCCAGCAGTAAAGTGACAGGGGTATTTTACGAGCAGTACTTC. This encodes CASSKVTGVFYEQYF.